A single sample gave rise to the 24 T cell receptor beta chains below, sequenced in a study of neoadjuvant anti-PD-1 for oral cavity cancer. Produced via immunoSEQ multiplex PCR; TCRdb's table is partial and in-frame only. The sample consists of some 14,000 clones, 60% to 70% of them appearing once. The material sequenced was PBMCs, taken before nivolumab (anti-PD-1) treatment. The source is a person between 35 and 79 years old with oral cavity squamous cell carcinoma.

There are a few counts of this clone. CDR3 DNA sequence: TGCGCCAGCAGCTTGGGACAGGTTTCAGCTGAAAAACTGTTTTTT. Its translation is CASSLGQVSAEKLFF. This chain connects TRBV5-1 to TRBJ1-4, with TRBD1 as a possible D gene (6 bases). CDR1 is SGHRS and CDR2 is YFSETQ in the germline V gene. CDR3 length: 15 amino acids. V was trimmed by 0 bases and J by 7 bases, leaving 13 bases between them.

This chain joins TRBV11-2 and TRBJ2-7, with a possible D match to TRBD1 (6 bases). This CDR3 spans 12 amino acids. Trimming removed 5 bases from V and 4 bases from J, with 9 bases in between. Germline V lookup: CDR1 SGHAT, CDR2 FQNNGV. The CDR3 reads CASSIDRYEQYF. CDR3 in DNA: TGTGCCAGCAGCATCGACAGGTACGAGCAGTACTTC. Combining the CDR3 with reference TRBV11-2 and TRBJ2-7 gives the whole variable domain EAGVAQSPRYKIIEKRQSVAFWCNPISGHATLYWYQQILGQGPKLLIQFQNNGVVDDSQLPKDRFSAERLKGVDSTLKIQPAKLEDSAVYLCASSIDRYEQYFGPGTRLTVT.

The chain is built from TRBV6-1 and TRBJ1-5, with unresolved D. Trimming shortened V by 8 bases and J by 5 bases, and 13 bases separated the two germline ends. The CDR3 is made up of 13 amino acids. Germline values: CDR1 MNHNS, CDR2 SASEGT. The CDR3 sequence: CASGPLTDQPQHF. The CDR3 DNA sequence: TGTGCCAGCGGCCCCTTGACGGATCAGCCCCAGCATTTT.

As to this clone: Germline and junction disagree at one end, which may indicate a read error. The chain carries TRBV11-2 and TRBJ2-3, with 7 nucleotides matching TRBD1. The CDR3 is made up of 15 amino acids. Per the germline V gene, CDR1 is SGHAT and CDR2 is FQNNGV. In nucleotides, the CDR3 is TGTGCCAGCAGCTCTTGGGACAGTCCCTCCCAAGCCAAGATTTTT. As protein: CASSSWDSPSQAKIF. The full variable domain, in which reference TRBV11-2 and TRBJ2-3 provide the parts outside the CDR3, is EAGVAQSPRYKIIEKRQSVAFWCNPISGHATLYWYQQILGQGPKLLIQFQNNGVVDDSQLPKDRFSAERLKGVDSTLKIQPAKLEDSAVYLCASSSWDSPSQAKIFGPGTRLTVL.

The chain recombines TRBV27 with TRBJ2-7; TRBD2 agrees at 10 bases. The CDR3 covers 14 residues. Trimming took 7 bases from V and 0 from J; bases not matched to a gene: 3. The germline CDR1 and CDR2 sequences are MNHEY and SMNVEV (reference sequence). The CDR3 DNA sequence: TGTGCCAGCACCATAGCGGGAGGCTCCTACGAGCAGTACTTC. It specifies CASTIAGGSYEQYF.

The V call is TRBV28, the J call TRBJ2-3, with D tentatively TRBD1 or TRBD2 (5 bases each). The CDR3 sequence is 13 residues long. Germline assignment: CDR1 MDHEN and CDR2 SYDVKM. Trimming removed 6 bases from V and 0 bases from J, with 7 bases in between. CDR3 loop: CASRRDSTDTQYF. CDR3 coding DNA: TGTGCCAGCAGACGGGACAGCACAGATACGCAGTATTTT. The variable domain in full, with the rest retrieved from reference TRBV28 and TRBJ2-3, is DVKVTQSSRYLVKRTGEKVFLECVQDMDHENMFWYRQDPGLGLRLIYFSYDVKMKEKGDIPEGYSVSREKKERFSLILESASTNQTSMYLCASRRDSTDTQYFGPGTRLTVL.

V and J are TRBV11-2 and TRBJ1-1; D call uncertain. V lost 3 bases and J lost 7, with 12 bases in between. Germline V CDR1 and CDR2: SGHAT, FQNNGV. This CDR3 has 13 residues. CDR3 protein: CASSLSAPHEAFF. The CDR3 region has the DNA TGTGCCAGCAGCTTGAGTGCACCCCATGAAGCTTTCTTT.

V gene TRBV2 combines with J gene TRBJ1-5; D uncertain. CDR3 length: 13 amino acids. CDR1 is SNHLY, CDR2 FYNNEI, per germline. Trimming cost V 10 bases and J 1 base, with 11 bases left between them. CDR3 sequence reads: CATKEVSNQPQHF. The CDR3 DNA sequence: TGTGCCACAAAGGAGGTGAGCAATCAGCCCCAGCATTTT.

Only a few counts were recorded for this clone. The CDR3 DNA follows: TGTGCCAGCTCCCCCGGGACAGGGGGCTCCGGGGAGCTGTTTTTT. Translation gives CASSPGTGGSGELFF. The genes are TRBV18 and TRBJ2-2; 12 bases are shared with TRBD1. V trimming: 6 bases; J trimming: 6 bases; junction bases outside the gene matches: 5. Germline assignment: CDR1 KGHSH and CDR2 LQKENI. The CDR3 runs 15 residues.

This clone has more than one count but fewer than ten. V usage is TRBV25-1 and J usage is TRBJ1-5; no reliable D call. Germline lookup yields CDR1 MGHDK and CDR2 SYGVNS. The CDR3 is 15 residues long. Trimming left V 3 bases short and J 0 bases short, with 9 bases between. The CDR3 region is CASSESDYSNQPQHF. CDR3 nucleotide sequence: TGTGCCAGCAGTGAGTCAGACTATAGCAATCAGCCCCAGCATTTT.

This chain joins TRBV25-1 and TRBJ1-5; TRBD1 matches at 7 bases. The CDR3 loop spans 14 amino acids. Germline V gene lookup returns CDR1 MGHDK and CDR2 SYGVNS. The junction had 4 bases not matched to a gene; V was cut back by 6 bases and J by 2 bases. The CDR3 is CASRSQGGNQPQHF. In DNA form, the CDR3 reads TGTGCCAGCAGATCCCAGGGGGGCAATCAGCCCCAGCATTTT.

CDR3: CAWSVLGDSSTDTQYF. CDR3 nucleotides: TGTGCCTGGAGTGTACTGGGGGACAGCAGCACAGATACGCAGTATTTT. The chain recombines TRBV30 with TRBJ2-3, with 7 bases that match TRBD1. V gave up 0 bases and J gave up 0 bases; unmatched junction bases: 6. This CDR3 has 16 amino acids. CDR1 GTSNPN and CDR2 SVGIG come from the germline V gene (reference sequence).

The chain employs TRBV29-1 and TRBJ2-3, with D uncertain. Germline CDR1 is SQVTM and CDR2 is ANQGSEA. V was shortened by 5 bases and J by 5 bases, with 20 bases between the two germline ends. This CDR3 has 15 residues. The CDR3 DNA sequence: TGCAGCGTTCTAGGCCTAGACCCGCTGGTAGATACGCAGTATTTT. Translated: CSVLGLDPLVDTQYF.

This clone showed up just once. The V and J genes are TRBV6-1 and TRBJ2-1; the match to TRBD2 covers 12 bases. The V and J ends lost 2 bases and 9 bases, in that order; junction bases with no gene match: 5. Germline assignment: CDR1 MNHNS and CDR2 SASEGT. This CDR3 has 15 residues. Written as DNA, the CDR3 is TGTGCCAGCAGTGAACTAGCGGGAGGGCCCTCTGAGCAGTTCTTC. Translating it yields CASSELAGGPSEQFF.

The chain links TRBV28 to TRBJ1-1; TRBD1 matches at 7 bases. The CDR3 length is 15 residues. CDR1 and CDR2 (germline): MDHEN, SYDVKM. J was trimmed by 0 bases and V by 3 bases; bases with no gene match: 4. The CDR3 is CASSFMDRLNTEAFF. The CDR3 nucleotides are TGTGCCAGCAGTTTTATGGACAGGTTGAACACTGAAGCTTTCTTT.

CDR3 region: CASSSGQGRETQYF. CDR3 bases: TGCGCCAGCAGCTCGGGACAGGGTCGGGAGACCCAGTACTTC. This rearrangement joins TRBV5-1 to TRBJ2-5; 9 bases are shared with TRBD1. CDR1 is SGHRS, CDR2 YFSETQ, per germline. The CDR3 runs 14 residues. J gave up 5 bases and V 3 bases, and 5 bases lay outside the gene matches.

This rearrangement joins TRBV6-1 to TRBJ2-1; 7 bases match TRBD2. V trimming: 10 bases; J trimming: 6 bases; junction bases outside the gene matches: 12. The CDR3 consists of 14 residues. Germline assignment: CDR1 MNHNS and CDR2 SASEGT. The CDR3, as DNA: TGTGCCACCCGGGACTACCTCGGAGTCAATGAGCAGTTCTTC. It is translated as CATRDYLGVNEQFF.

This clone is a singleton in its sample. The chain recombines TRBV18 with TRBJ2-2; no firm D call. Trimming left V 1 base short and J 6 bases short, with 9 bases between. The CDR3 is 14 residues long. Germline V gene lookup returns CDR1 KGHSH and CDR2 LQKENI. CDR3 sequence reads: CASSPQLGAGELFF. The CDR3 coding sequence is TGTGCCAGCTCACCACAATTGGGTGCCGGGGAGCTGTTTTTT.

This clone was counted a single time. The rearrangement links TRBV27 to TRBJ1-3; possibly TRBD1 for D (5 bases). Germline loops: CDR1 MNHEY, CDR2 SMNVEV (reference sequence). V was pared by 2 bases and J by 0 bases, with 11 bases between. The CDR3 length is 16 residues. In DNA form, the CDR3 reads TGTGCCAGCAGTTTAAGAGGCGGGACCTCTGGAAACACCATATATTTT. Residues: CASSLRGGTSGNTIYF.

The chain uses TRBV2 and TRBJ2-1; 13 nucleotides align to TRBD2. With V trimmed by 2 bases and J by 9 bases, 4 bases remained unmatched. The CDR3 extends over 15 amino acids. Germline lookup yields CDR1 SNHLY and CDR2 FYNNEI. The CDR3 nucleotides read TGTGCCAGCAGTGAACAACTAGCGGGAGGGGGTGAGCAGTTCTTC. This sequence encodes CASSEQLAGGGEQFF.

The chain recombines TRBV19 with TRBJ2-7; 7 nucleotides line up with TRBD2. The CDR3 has 17 amino acids. Germline loops: CDR1 LNHDA, CDR2 SQIVND (reference sequence). J was trimmed by 1 base and V by 3 bases; bases with no gene match: 12. The CDR3 region is CASSITPIGRTSYEQYF. CDR3 sequence (DNA): TGTGCCAGTAGTATTACCCCTATCGGGAGGACATCCTACGAGCAGTACTTC. Variable domain in full (rest from reference TRBV19 and TRBJ2-7): DGGITQSPKYLFRKEGQNVTLSCEQNLNHDAMYWYRQDPGQGLRLIYYSQIVNDFQKGDIAEGYSVSREKKESFPLTVTSAQKNPTAFYLCASSITPIGRTSYEQYFGPGTRLTVT.

This chain connects TRBV28 to TRBJ1-6; D remains ambiguous. Germline assignment: CDR1 MDHEN and CDR2 SYDVKM. The CDR3 is 14 residues long. V lost 4 bases and J 2 bases, leaving 6 bases between the germline ends. CDR3 DNA sequence: TGTGCCAGCAGTTGGAGGACCTATAATTCACCCCTCCACTTT. This codes for CASSWRTYNSPLHF.

This clone has just one count. The rearrangement uses TRBV19 and TRBJ2-1; D remains ambiguous. There are 14 residues in the CDR3. The germline gives CDR1 LNHDA, CDR2 SQIVND (reference sequence). V lost 9 bases to trimming and J lost 1 base, with 13 bases between them. The CDR3 DNA follows: TGTGCCAGCCACGGAAGAGGATCCTACAATGAGCAGTTCTTC. This sequence encodes CASHGRGSYNEQFF.

A few counts support this clone. The gene calls are TRBV7-9 and TRBJ1-6; 7 nucleotides line up with TRBD1. The CDR3 is 15 residues long. CDR1 is SEHNR, CDR2 FQNEAQ, per germline (reference sequence). V gave up 5 bases and J gave up 7 bases; unmatched junction bases: 8. The CDR3, as DNA: TGTGCCAGCAGCCCTCGACAGGGATGGAATTCACCCCTCCACTTT. Translation: CASSPRQGWNSPLHF.